The entry below describes one T cell receptor (beta chain). This entry belongs to a study of blood T cell repertoires in COVID-19. For the study at large: Material from acute and convalescent COVID-19 was sourced from the United States, Italy and Spain. The cDNA or gDNA used as material had been derived from T cells, B-cell-depleted T cells, or PBMCs.

From germline, CDR1 is SGHAT and CDR2 FQNNGV. V lost 4 bases to trimming and J lost 0 bases; unmatched junction nucleotides: 8. The CDR3 runs to 16 residues. Original handling: Researchers report that nucleated cell counts were estimated from reference gene primer amplification. Data came from immunoSEQ multiplex PCR; TCRdb stores just in-frame clones and leaves some out. That table gives V, J and clone size, and the DNA gave D and trimming. The data contain 50,000 to 65,000 clones, 88% of them seen just once; the ten biggest clones take up roughly 4%. Specimen: peripheral blood. This sequence was found in a man in his forties or fifties with active COVID-19. The V call is TRBV11-2, the J call TRBJ2-5; 7 nucleotides align to TRBD1. CDR3 nucleotide sequence: TGTGCCAGCAGCTACTCCCGGGACAGCTACCAAGAGACCCAGTACTTC. Encoded protein: CASSYSRDSYQETQYF.